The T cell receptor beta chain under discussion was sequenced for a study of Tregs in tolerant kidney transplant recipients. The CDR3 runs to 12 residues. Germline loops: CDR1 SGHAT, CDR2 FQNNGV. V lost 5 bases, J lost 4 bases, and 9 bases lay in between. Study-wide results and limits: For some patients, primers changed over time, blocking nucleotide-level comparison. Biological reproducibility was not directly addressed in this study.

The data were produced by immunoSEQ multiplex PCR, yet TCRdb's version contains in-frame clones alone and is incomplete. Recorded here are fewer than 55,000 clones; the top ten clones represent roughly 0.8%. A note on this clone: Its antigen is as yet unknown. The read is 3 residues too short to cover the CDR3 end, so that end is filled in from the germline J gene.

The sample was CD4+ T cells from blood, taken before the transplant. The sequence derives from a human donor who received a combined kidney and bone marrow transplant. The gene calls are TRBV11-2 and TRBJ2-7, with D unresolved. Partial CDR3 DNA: TGTGCCAGCAGCCGCGCATGGTACGAG. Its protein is CASSRAWYE. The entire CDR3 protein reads CASSRAWYEQYF.